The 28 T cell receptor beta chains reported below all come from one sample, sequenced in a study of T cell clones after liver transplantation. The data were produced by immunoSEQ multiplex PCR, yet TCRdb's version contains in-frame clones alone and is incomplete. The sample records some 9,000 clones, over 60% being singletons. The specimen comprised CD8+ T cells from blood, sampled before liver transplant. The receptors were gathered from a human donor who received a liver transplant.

CDR3 nucleotide sequence: TGTGCCAGCAGCTCGACAGGGGCAGGTTCTGAAGCTTTCTTT. Protein: CASSSTGAGSEAFF. J is TRBJ1-1 and V is TRBV7-9; 8 positions agree with TRBD1. V lost 4 bases, J lost 6 bases, and 7 bases stayed unmatched. This CDR3 is 14 amino acids long. Per germline, CDR1 SEHNR and CDR2 FQNEAQ (reference sequence).

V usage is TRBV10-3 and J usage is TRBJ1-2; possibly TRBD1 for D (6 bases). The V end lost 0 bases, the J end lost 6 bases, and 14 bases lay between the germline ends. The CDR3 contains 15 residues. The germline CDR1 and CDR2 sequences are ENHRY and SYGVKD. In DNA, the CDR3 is TGTGCCATCAGTGAGTCCAGTCAGGGGTGGAATGGCTACACCTTC. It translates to CAISESSQGWNGYTF.

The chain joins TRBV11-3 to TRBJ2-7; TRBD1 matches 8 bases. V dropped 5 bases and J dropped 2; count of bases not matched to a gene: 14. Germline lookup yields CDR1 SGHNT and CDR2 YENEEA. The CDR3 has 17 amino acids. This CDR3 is CASSLPSDREWTYEQYF. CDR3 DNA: TGTGCCAGCAGCCTTCCCTCGGACAGGGAATGGACCTACGAGCAGTACTTC.

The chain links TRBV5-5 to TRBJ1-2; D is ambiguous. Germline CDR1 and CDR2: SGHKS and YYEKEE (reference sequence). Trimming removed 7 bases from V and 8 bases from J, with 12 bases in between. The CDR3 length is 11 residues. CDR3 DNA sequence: TGTGCCAGCGGGGATAATCGGGGCTACACCTTC. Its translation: CASGDNRGYTF. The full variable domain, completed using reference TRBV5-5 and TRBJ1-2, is DAGVTQSPTHLIKTRGQQVTLRCSPISGHKSVSWYQQVLGQGPQFIFQYYEKEERGRGNFPDRFSARQFPNYSSELNVNALLLGDSALYLCASGDNRGYTFGSGTRLTVV.

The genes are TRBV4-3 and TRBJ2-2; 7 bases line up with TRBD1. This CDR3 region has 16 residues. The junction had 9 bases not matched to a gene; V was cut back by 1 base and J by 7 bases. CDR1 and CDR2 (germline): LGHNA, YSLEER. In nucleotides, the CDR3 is TGCGCCAGCAGCCAAGCAAGAGGGGGCGCAAACGGGGAGCTGTTTTTT. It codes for CASSQARGGANGELFF.

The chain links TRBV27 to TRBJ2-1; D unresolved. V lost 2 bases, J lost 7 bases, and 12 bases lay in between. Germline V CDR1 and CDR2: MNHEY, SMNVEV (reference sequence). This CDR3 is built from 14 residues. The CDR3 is CASSLSANLNEQFF. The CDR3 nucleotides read TGTGCCAGCAGTTTAAGCGCCAACTTGAATGAGCAGTTCTTC.

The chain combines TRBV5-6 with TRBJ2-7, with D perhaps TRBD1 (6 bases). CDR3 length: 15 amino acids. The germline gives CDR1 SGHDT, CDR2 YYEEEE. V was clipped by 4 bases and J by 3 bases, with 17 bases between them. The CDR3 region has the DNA TGTGCCAGCAGCAAGCTGTGGACAGCAATCTACGAGCAGTACTTC. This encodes CASSKLWTAIYEQYF.

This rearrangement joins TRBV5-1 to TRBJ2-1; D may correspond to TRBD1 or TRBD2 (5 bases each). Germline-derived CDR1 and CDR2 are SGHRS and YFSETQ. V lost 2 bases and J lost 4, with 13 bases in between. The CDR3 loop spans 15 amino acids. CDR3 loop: CASSLTGGGYNEQFF. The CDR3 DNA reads TGCGCCAGCAGCTTAACGGGTGGGGGTTACAATGAGCAGTTCTTC.

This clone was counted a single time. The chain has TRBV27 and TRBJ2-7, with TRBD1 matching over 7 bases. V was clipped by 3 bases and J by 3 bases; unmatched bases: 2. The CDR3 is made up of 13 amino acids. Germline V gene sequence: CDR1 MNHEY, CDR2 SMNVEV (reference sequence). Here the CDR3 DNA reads TGTGCCAGCAGTTTGGGGACAGTCTACGAGCAGTACTTC. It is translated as CASSLGTVYEQYF.

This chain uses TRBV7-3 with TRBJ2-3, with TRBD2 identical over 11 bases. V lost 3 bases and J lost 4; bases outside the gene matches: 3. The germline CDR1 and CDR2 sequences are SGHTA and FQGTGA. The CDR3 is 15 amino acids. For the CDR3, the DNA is TGTGCCAGCAGCTTTACTAGCGGGAGCGCAGATACGCAGTATTTT. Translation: CASSFTSGSADTQYF. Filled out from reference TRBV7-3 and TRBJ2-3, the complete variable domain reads GAGVSQTPSNKVTEKGKYVELRCDPISGHTALYWYRQSLGQGPEFLIYFQGTGAADDSGLPNDRFFAVRPEGSVSTLKIQRTERGDSAVYLCASSFTSGSADTQYFGPGTRLTVL.

In DNA form, the CDR3 reads TGCGCCAGCAGCCCGGGACCAAACTCCTACGAGCAGTACTTC. This codes for CASSPGPNSYEQYF. The V and J genes are TRBV5-1 and TRBJ2-7; tentatively, D is TRBD1 or TRBD2 (5 bases each). The CDR3 is 14 residues long. Germline CDR1 is SGHRS and CDR2 is YFSETQ. V was pared by 4 bases and J by 0 bases, with 11 bases between.

The CDR3 reads CASSSTVESVYEQYF. CDR3 in DNA: TGTGCCAGCAGCTCGACAGTGGAATCCGTGTACGAGCAGTACTTC. The chain recombines TRBV11-2 with TRBJ2-7; D might be TRBD1 (5 bases). The CDR3 is made up of 15 amino acids. Trimming pared 4 bases from V and 4 bases from J, leaving 17 bases between. The germline V gene has CDR1 SGHAT and CDR2 FQNNGV.

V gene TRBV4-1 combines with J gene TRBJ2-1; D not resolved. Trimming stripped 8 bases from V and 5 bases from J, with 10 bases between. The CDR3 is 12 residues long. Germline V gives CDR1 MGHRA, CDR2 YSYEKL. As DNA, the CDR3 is TGCGCCAGCGGAACCGGGCACAATGAGCAGTTCTTC. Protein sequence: CASGTGHNEQFF.

The CDR3 loop reads CSASTGGWLGELFF. DNA for the CDR3: TGCAGCGCCTCCACGGGGGGGTGGTTAGGGGAGCTGTTTTTT. This chain links TRBV29-1 with TRBJ2-2; 8 bases match TRBD2. The CDR3 runs to 14 residues. The trim removed 7 bases at V and 8 bases at J, leaving 12 bases unmatched. Looked up from germline, CDR1 is SQVTM and CDR2 is ANQGSEA.

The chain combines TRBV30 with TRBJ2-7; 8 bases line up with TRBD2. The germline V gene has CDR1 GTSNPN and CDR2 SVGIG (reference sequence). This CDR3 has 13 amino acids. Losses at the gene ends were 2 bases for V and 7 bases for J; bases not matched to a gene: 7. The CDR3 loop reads CAWSTSGQGEQYF. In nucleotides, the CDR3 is TGTGCCTGGAGTACTAGCGGCCAGGGGGAGCAGTACTTC.

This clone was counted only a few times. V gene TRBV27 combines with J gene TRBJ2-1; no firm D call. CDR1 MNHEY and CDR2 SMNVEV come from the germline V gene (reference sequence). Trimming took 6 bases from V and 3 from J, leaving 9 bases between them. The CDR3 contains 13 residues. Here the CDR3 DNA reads TGTGCCAGCAGCCAGGCAGACTACAATGAGCAGTTCTTC. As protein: CASSQADYNEQFF.

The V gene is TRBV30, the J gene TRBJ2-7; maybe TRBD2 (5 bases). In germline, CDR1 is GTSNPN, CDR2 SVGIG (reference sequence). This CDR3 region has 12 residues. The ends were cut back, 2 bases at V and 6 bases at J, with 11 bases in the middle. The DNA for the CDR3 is TGTGCCTGGAGTATATCGGGATCCGAGCAGTACTTC. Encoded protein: CAWSISGSEQYF.

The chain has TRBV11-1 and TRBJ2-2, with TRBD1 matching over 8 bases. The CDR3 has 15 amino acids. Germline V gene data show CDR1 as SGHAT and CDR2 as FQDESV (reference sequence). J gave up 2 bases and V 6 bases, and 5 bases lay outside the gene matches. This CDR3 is CASRGDRPNTGELFF. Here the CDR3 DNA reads TGTGCCAGCAGGGGGGACAGGCCTAACACCGGGGAGCTGTTTTTT.

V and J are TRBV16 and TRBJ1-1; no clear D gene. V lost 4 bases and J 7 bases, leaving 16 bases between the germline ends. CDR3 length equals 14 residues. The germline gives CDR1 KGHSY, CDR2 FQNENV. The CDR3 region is CASSLNHRRVEAFF. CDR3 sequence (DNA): TGTGCCAGCAGCCTTAATCATAGGAGGGTTGAAGCTTTCTTT.

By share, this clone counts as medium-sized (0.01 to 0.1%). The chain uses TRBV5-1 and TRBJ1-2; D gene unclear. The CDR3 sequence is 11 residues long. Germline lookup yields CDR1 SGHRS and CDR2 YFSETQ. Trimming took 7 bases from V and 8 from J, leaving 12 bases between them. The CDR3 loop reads CASRSPGGYTF. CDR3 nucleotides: TGCGCCAGCCGGAGTCCGGGAGGCTACACCTTC.

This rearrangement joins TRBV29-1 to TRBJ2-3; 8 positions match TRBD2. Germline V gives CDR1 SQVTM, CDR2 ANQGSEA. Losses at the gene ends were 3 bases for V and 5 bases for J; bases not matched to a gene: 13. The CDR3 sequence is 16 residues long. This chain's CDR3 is CSVDDVAGGRGDTQYF. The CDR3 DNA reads TGCAGCGTTGATGATGTGGCGGGGGGCCGGGGAGATACGCAGTATTTT.

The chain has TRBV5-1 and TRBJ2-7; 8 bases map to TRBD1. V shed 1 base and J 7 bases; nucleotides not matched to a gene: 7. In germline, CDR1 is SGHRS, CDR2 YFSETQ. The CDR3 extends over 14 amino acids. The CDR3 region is CASSLTGGLEEQYF. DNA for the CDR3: TGCGCCAGCAGCTTGACAGGGGGGCTGGAAGAGCAGTACTTC.

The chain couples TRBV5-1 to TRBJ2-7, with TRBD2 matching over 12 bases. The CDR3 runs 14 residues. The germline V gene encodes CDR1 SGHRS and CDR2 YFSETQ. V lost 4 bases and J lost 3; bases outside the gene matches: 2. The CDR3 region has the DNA TGCGCCAGCAGCCCGGGACTAGCGGGCTACGAGCAGTACTTC. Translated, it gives CASSPGLAGYEQYF.

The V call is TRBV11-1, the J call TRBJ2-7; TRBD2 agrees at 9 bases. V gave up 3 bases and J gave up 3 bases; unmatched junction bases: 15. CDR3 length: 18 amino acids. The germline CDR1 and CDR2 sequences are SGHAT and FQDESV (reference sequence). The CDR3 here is CASSLILGGGLADYEQYF. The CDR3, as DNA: TGTGCCAGCAGCTTGATTCTGGGAGGGGGACTAGCAGACTACGAGCAGTACTTC.

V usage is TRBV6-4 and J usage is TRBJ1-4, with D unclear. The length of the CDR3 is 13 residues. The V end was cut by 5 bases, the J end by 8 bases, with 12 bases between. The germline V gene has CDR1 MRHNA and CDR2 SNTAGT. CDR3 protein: CASSSGSGEKLFF. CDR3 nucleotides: TGTGCCAGCAGTTCCGGGAGCGGGGAAAAACTGTTTTTT.

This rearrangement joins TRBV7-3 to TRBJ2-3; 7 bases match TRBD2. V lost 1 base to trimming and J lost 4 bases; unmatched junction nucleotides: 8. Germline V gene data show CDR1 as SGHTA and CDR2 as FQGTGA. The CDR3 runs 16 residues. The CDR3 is CASSLIFGGSSDTQYF. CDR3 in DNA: TGTGCCAGCAGCTTAATCTTTGGCGGGAGTTCAGATACGCAGTATTTT.

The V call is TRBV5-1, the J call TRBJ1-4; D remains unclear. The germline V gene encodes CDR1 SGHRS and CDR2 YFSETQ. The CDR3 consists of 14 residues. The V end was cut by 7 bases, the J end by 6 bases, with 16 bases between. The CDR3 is CASGHDREDEKLFF. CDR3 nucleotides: TGCGCCAGCGGGCACGATAGGGAGGATGAAAAACTGTTTTTT.

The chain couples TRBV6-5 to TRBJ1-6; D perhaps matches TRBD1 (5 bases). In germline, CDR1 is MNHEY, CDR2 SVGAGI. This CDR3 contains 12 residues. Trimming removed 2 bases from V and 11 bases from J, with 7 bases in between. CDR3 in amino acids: CASSYGGTPLHF. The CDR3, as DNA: TGTGCCAGCAGTTACGGGGGTACACCCCTCCACTTT.